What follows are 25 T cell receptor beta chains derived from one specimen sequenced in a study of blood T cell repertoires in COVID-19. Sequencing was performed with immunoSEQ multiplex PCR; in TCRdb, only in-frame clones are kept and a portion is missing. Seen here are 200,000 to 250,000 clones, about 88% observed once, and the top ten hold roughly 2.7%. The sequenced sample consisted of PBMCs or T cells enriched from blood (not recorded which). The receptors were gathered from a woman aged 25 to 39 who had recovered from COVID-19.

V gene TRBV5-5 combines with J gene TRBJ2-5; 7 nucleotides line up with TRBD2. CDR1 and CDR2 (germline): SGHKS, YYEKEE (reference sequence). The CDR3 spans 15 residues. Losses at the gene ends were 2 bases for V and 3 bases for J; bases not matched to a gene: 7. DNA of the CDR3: TGTGCCAGCAGCTTCGACGGGACTAACAAAGAGACCCAGTACTTC. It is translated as CASSFDGTNKETQYF.

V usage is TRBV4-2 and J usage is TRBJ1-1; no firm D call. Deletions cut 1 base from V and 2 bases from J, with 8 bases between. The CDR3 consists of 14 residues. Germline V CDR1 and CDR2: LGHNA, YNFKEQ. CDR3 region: CASSQVTPNTEAFF. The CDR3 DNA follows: TGTGCCAGCAGCCAAGTGACACCCAACACTGAAGCTTTCTTT.

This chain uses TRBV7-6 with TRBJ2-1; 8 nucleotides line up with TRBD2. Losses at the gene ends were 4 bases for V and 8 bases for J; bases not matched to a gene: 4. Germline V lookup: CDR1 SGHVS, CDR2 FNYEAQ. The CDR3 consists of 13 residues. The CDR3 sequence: CASSSGGAYEQFF. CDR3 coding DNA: TGTGCCAGCAGCTCCGGGGGGGCCTATGAGCAGTTCTTC.

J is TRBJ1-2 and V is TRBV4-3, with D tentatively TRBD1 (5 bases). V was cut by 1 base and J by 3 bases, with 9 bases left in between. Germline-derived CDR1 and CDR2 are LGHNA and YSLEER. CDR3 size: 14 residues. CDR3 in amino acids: CASSQGQKDYGYTF. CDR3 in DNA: TGCGCCAGCAGCCAAGGACAGAAGGACTATGGCTACACCTTC.

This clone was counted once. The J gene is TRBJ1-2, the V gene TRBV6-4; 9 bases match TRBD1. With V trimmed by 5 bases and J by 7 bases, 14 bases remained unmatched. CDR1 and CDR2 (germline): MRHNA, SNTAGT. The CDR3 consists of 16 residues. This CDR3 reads CASSNTGTGPSFGYTF. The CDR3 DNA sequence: TGTGCCAGCAGTAACACCGGGACAGGGCCCTCCTTTGGCTACACCTTC.

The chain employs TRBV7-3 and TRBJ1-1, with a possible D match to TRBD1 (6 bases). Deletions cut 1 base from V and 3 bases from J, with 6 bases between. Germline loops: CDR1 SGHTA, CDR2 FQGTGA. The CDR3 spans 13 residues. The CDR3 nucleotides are TGTGCCAGCAGCTTAAACAGGGACACTGAAGCTTTCTTT. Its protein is CASSLNRDTEAFF.

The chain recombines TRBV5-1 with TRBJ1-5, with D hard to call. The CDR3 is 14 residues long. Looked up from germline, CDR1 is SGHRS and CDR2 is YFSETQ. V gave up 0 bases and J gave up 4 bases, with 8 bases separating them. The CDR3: CASSLEPGNQPQHF. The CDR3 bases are TGCGCCAGCAGCTTGGAACCGGGAAATCAGCCCCAGCATTTT. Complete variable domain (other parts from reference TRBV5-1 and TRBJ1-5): KAGVTQTPRYLIKTRGQQVTLSCSPISGHRSVSWYQQTPGQGLQFLFEYFSETQRNKGNFPGRFSGRQFSNSRSEMNVSTLELGDSALYLCASSLEPGNQPQHFGDGTRLSIL.

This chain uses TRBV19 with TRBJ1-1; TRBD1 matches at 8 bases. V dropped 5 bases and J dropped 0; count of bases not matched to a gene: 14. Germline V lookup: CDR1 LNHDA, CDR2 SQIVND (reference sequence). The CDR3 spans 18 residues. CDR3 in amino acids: CASSSRRDRGPMNTEAFF. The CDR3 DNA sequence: TGTGCCAGTAGTTCTCGCCGCGACAGGGGACCTATGAACACTGAAGCTTTCTTT.

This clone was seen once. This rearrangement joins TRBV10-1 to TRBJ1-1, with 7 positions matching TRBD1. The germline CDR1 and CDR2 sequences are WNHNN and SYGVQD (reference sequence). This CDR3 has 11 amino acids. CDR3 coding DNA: TGCGCTGGGCAGGGGGACACTGAAGCTTTCTTT. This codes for CAGQGDTEAFF.

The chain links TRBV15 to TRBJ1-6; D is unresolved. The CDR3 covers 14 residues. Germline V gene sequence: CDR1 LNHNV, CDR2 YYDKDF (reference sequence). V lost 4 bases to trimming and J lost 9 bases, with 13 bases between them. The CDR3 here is CATSMSLGGSPLHF. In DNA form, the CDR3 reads TGTGCCACCAGCATGAGCCTAGGAGGTTCACCCCTCCACTTT.

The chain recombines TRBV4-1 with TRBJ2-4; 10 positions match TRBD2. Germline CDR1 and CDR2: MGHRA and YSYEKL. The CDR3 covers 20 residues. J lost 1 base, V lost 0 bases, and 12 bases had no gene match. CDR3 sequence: CASSQDLSSGGRAAKNIQYF. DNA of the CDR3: TGCGCCAGCAGCCAAGATCTGAGTAGCGGGGGGAGGGCGGCCAAAAACATTCAGTACTTC.

The CDR3: CASSVGIDGELFF. The CDR3 bases are TGTGCCAGCAGCGTAGGAATAGACGGGGAGCTGTTTTTT. The chain has TRBV9 and TRBJ2-2; D call uncertain. V was clipped by 0 bases and J by 7 bases, with 7 bases between them. The V gene's germline CDR1 is SGDLS and CDR2 YYNGEE. This CDR3 has 13 residues.

The CDR3 reads CASSIGQGGELGYTF. CDR3 nucleotides: TGTGCCAGCAGCATCGGACAGGGTGGGGAACTCGGCTACACCTTC. This chain links TRBV7-9 with TRBJ1-2; 8 positions match TRBD1. Trimming removed 5 bases from V and 8 bases from J; junction bases left unmatched: 13. Per germline, CDR1 SEHNR and CDR2 FQNEAQ (reference sequence). The CDR3 spans 15 residues.

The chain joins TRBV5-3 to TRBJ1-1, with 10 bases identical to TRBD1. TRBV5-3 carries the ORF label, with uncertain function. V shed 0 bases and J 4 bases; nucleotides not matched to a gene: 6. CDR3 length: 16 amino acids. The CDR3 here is CARSLETGGIGTEAFF. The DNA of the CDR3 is TGTGCCAGAAGCTTGGAGACAGGGGGCATAGGCACTGAAGCTTTCTTT.

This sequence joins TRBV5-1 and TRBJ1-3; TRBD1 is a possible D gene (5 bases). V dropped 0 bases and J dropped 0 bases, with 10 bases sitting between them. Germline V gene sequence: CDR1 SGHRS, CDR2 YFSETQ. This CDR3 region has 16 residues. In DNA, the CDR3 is TGCGCCAGCAGCTTGGAGCCGGGGGGCTCTGGAAACACCATATATTTT. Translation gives CASSLEPGGSGNTIYF.

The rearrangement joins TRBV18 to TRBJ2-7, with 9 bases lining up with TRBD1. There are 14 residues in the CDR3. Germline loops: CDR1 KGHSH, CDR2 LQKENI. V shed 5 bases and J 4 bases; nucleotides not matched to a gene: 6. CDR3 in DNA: TGTGCCAGCTCAGGCCGGGACAGGGATTACGAGCAGTACTTC. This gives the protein CASSGRDRDYEQYF.

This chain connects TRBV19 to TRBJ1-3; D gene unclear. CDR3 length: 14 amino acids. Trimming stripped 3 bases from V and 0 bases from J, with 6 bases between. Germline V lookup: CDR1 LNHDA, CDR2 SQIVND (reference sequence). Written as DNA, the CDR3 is TGTGCCAGTAGTATCCCATCCTCTGGAAACACCATATATTTT. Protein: CASSIPSSGNTIYF. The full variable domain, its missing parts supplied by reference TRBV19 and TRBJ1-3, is DGGITQSPKYLFRKEGQNVTLSCEQNLNHDAMYWYRQDPGQGLRLIYYSQIVNDFQKGDIAEGYSVSREKKESFPLTVTSAQKNPTAFYLCASSIPSSGNTIYFGEGSWLTVV.

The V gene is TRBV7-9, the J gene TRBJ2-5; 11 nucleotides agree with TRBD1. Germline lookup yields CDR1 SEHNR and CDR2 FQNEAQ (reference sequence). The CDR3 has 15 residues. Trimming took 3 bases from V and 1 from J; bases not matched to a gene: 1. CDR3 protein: CASSLGTGGQETQYF. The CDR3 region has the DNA TGTGCCAGCAGCTTGGGGACAGGGGGCCAAGAGACCCAGTACTTC.

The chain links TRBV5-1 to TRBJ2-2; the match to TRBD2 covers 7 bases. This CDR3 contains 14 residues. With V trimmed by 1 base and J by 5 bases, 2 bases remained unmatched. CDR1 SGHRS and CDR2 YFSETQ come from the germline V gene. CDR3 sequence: CASSLSGGTGELFF. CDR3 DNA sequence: TGCGCCAGCAGCTTGTCGGGGGGTACCGGGGAGCTGTTTTTT. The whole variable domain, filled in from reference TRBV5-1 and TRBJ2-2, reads KAGVTQTPRYLIKTRGQQVTLSCSPISGHRSVSWYQQTPGQGLQFLFEYFSETQRNKGNFPGRFSGRQFSNSRSEMNVSTLELGDSALYLCASSLSGGTGELFFGEGSRLTVL.

The CDR3, as DNA: TGTGCCAGCAGCGATAACGACAGGGTCAATGGCTACACCTTC. The encoded protein is CASSDNDRVNGYTF. The genes are TRBV14 and TRBJ1-2; 7 nucleotides match TRBD1. Germline V gene data show CDR1 as SGHDN and CDR2 as FVKESK. The CDR3 is 14 amino acids. J lost 6 bases, V lost 5 bases, and 9 bases had no gene match.

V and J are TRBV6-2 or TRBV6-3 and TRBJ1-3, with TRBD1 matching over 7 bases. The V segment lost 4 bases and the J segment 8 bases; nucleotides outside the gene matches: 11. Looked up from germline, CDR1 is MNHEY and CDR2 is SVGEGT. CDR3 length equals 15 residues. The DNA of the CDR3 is TGTGCCAGCAGTTTATTCGACAGGGCGGTGGACACCATATATTTT. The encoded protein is CASSLFDRAVDTIYF.

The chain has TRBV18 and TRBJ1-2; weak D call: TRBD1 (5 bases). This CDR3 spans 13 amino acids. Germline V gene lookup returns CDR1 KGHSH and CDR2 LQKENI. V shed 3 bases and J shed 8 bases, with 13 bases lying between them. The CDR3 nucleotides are TGTGCCAGCTCACCCACCAGGGCTGAAGGCTACACCTTC. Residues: CASSPTRAEGYTF.

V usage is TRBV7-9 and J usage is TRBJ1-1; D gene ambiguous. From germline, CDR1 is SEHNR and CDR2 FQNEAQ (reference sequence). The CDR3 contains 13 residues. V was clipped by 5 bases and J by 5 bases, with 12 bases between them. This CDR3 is CASSRPGRTEAFF. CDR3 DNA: TGTGCCAGCAGCCGGCCGGGTCGTACTGAAGCTTTCTTT.

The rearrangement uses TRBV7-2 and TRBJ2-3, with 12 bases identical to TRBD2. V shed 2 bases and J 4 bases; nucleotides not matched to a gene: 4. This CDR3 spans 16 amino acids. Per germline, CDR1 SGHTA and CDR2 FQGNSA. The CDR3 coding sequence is TGTGCCAGCAGCTTACTAGCGGGGGGGCAGTCAGATACGCAGTATTTT. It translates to CASSLLAGGQSDTQYF.

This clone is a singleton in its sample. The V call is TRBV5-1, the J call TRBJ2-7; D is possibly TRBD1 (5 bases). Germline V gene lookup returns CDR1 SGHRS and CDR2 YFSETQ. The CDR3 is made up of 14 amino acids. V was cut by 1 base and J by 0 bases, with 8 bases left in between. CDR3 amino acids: CASSLRQGSYEQYF. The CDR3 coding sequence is TGCGCCAGCAGCTTGAGGCAGGGCTCCTACGAGCAGTACTTC.